One TCR beta chain is described in this entry. Its antigen is as yet unknown. Some clones are missing from TCRdb's copy, which holds only in-frame ones; the method was immunoSEQ multiplex PCR. The data contain about 170,000 clones, around 91% of them singletons. The data stem from a study of T cell responses to AZD1222 COVID-19 vaccine. Study results and limitations: Donors were chiefly white British, with a greater number of females, and clonal diversity was perhaps underestimated. When two AZD1222 doses had been given, Spike-specific TCR breadth and depth rose.

The length of the CDR3 is 14 residues. Trimming cost V 2 bases and J 6 bases, with 12 bases left between them. Germline V gene sequence: CDR1 SEHNR, CDR2 FQNEAQ (reference sequence). The sequence was collected from an adult in good health. This chain connects TRBV7-9 to TRBJ2-3, with D uncertain. The sequenced sample was peripheral blood, obtained on day 0 of AZD1222 vaccination. DNA for the CDR3: TGTGCCAGCAGCTTAATCCCTGGTCGGGATACGCAGTATTTT. Its protein product is CASSLIPGRDTQYF.